One sample yielded the 5 T cell receptor beta chains listed below, sequenced in a study of blood T cell repertoires in COVID-19. Repertoires were generated with immunoSEQ multiplex PCR, while TCRdb's copy carries only in-frame clones and drops some. The sample includes hundreds of thousands of clones, roughly 90% of them seen just once. Sequences were obtained from peripheral blood. The receptors shown here come from a woman aged 70-85 years with COVID-19, enrolled during active disease.

This sequence joins TRBV15 and TRBJ1-2; D gene unclear. Per the germline V gene, CDR1 is LNHNV and CDR2 is YYDKDF (reference sequence). Trimming took off 0 bases at V and 11 bases at J, with 13 bases between the two ends. The CDR3 contains 13 residues. The CDR3 nucleotides are TGTGCCACCAGCAGAGAAGGAGGACGGGAGTACACCTTC. Translating gives CATSREGGREYTF.

This chain joins TRBV2 and TRBJ2-1; 13 bases agree with TRBD2. There are 14 residues in the CDR3. The germline gives CDR1 SNHLY, CDR2 FYNNEI. Trimming cost V 6 bases and J 10 bases; bases outside gene matches: 6. CDR3 nucleotide sequence: TGTGCCAGCAGCGGGGGACTAGCGGGGTCCGAGCAGTTCTTC. Its protein product is CASSGGLAGSEQFF.

This rearrangement joins TRBV18 to TRBJ1-6, with D unclear. CDR3 size: 15 residues. Germline CDR1 and CDR2: KGHSH and LQKENI. V lost 1 base and J lost 5, with 9 bases in between. CDR3 nucleotides: TGTGCCAGCTCACCACGAGGGAACCATAATTCACCCCTCCACTTT. Translated: CASSPRGNHNSPLHF.

The chain recombines TRBV6-5 with TRBJ1-1, with TRBD1 as a possible D gene (6 bases). Germline CDR1 is MNHEY and CDR2 is SVGAGI. With 6 bases removed from V and 1 base from J, the gap between germline ends came to 15 bases. CDR3 length equals 15 residues. The CDR3 reads CASSSGTLPNTEAFF. The CDR3 nucleotides are TGTGCCAGCAGCTCCGGGACACTGCCGAACACTGAAGCTTTCTTT.

The rearrangement uses TRBV28 and TRBJ2-2; D possibly corresponds to TRBD2 (5 bases). V lost 8 bases and J 7 bases, leaving 11 bases between the germline ends. Germline V gives CDR1 MDHEN, CDR2 SYDVKM. The CDR3 totals 12 residues. CDR3 protein: CASVRGYGELFF. The DNA of the CDR3 is TGTGCCAGCGTACGAGGGTACGGGGAGCTGTTTTTT.